This T cell receptor beta chain was observed in a study of T cell responses to AZD1222 COVID-19 vaccine (dated by TCRdb to the early 2020s). Regarding the study in general: AZD1222 recipients whose second dose came at about 4 weeks and those whose second dose came at about 12 weeks were combined into one group, since spike-specific TCR depth and breadth did not differ between the two schedules. TCR sequencing covered 233 trial participants: 200 to 220 given two doses of AZD1222 and about 26 given two doses of MenACWY control vaccine. Enrollment into the trials was organized by age into subgroups of 18-55, 56-69 and 70-plus years, and those subgroups contained roughly 150, 30 and 60 TCR-sequenced participants, respectively.

The germline V and J ends show losses of 0 bases and 2 bases respectively, and no gene match explains 17 bases of the junction. Per the germline V gene, SNHLY is the CDR1 and FYNNEI is the CDR2. The CDR3, from cysteine to phenylalanine, totals 20 residues. Kept here is only the CDR3 DNA, which spans 60 bases and is read in frame from base 1. Paper-wide results and their limitations: Epitopes outside the regions mutated in the B.1.351 and B.1.1.7 variants were reportedly recognized by nearly half of the unique spike-specific TCRs. The whole spike protein was spanned by vaccine-associated CD4 TCRs, and dominant responses were seen in regions 160-218 and 743-854. Conclusions about previously exposed vaccinees are limited, since just six or seven AZD1222 recipients were seropositive for SARS-CoV-2 at baseline. The 56-69-year group was small, and its depth increase did not reach significance, likely because of low power. After two AZD1222 doses, both the breadth and the depth of spike-specific TCRs were significantly higher than at day 0 and than in MenACWY recipients. Most participants were white British and females outnumbered males, and the authors suggested that clonal diversity may have been underestimated. Because no day 14 peak-response samples were available, repertoires were characterized only after the peak T cell response.

The CDR3 regions of human TCRbeta chains were subjected to immunosequencing. Concerning the study's data processing: TCRs in the repertoires were matched against a reference library of SARS-CoV-2-specific TCRs that had been generated with the MIRA antigen-specificity platform. Breadth was defined as the fraction of unique TCRs that were SARS-CoV-2-associated. Depth was defined as the fraction of total T cells that were SARS-CoV-2-associated. Using the MIRA data, each spike-specific TCR was assigned both to the spike region to which the TCR was reactive and to a CD4 or CD8 class. Log10-transformed breadth and depth values were compared by one-way ANOVA with Sidak's multiple comparisons tests. This is the immuneACCESS table as TCRdb keeps it, with only in-frame sequences that have V and J called. A part of the clones is gone; compared with another copy, unresolved V genes explain less than half, and the rest is unexplained. That table furnishes V, J and clone size, whereas the DNA furnished D and trimming. This sample holds about 130,000 clones; over 90% were observed only once. Of the sample, about 5.1% falls within the top ten clones.

The sample's time point label, in plain terms: baseline before first vaccination. Vaccinee samples were obtained from the UK trials COV001 and COV002, which included a single-blind randomized controlled phase 2/3 trial of AZD1222 (ChAdOx1 nCoV-19) in healthy adults. Trial participant PBMC samples were collected at day 0 and day 28 after the second dose for TCRbeta chain sequencing. As regards this clone: There is no known antigen for this receptor. Per-base qualities were not stored, and no clone one base away is much larger.

The source of this sequence is an adult in good health. The V and J segments used are TRBV2 and TRBJ2-5; 8 nucleotides in the junction match TRBD2. Material: peripheral blood, obtained on day 0 of AZD1222 vaccination. The nucleotide sequence is TGTGCCAGCAGTGAAGCGCTTGCGGGAGGCCTCCCGGGAAGGCAAGAGACCCAGTACTTC. This yields the protein CASSEALAGGLPGRQETQYF.